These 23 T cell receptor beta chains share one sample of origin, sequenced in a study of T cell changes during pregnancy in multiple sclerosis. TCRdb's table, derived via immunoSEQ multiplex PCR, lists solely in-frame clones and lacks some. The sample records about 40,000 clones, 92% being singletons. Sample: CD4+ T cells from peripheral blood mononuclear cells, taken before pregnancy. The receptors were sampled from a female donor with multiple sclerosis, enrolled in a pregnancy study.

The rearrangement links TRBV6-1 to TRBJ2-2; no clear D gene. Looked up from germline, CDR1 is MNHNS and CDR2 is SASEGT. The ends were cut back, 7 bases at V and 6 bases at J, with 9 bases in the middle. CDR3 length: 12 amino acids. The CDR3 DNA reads TGTGCCAGCACGTTAGAGCCCGGGGAGCTGTTTTTT. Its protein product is CASTLEPGELFF.

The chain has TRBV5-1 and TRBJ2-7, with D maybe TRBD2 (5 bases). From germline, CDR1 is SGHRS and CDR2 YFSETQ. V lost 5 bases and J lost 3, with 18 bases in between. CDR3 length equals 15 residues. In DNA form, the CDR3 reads TGCGCCAGCAGTTATGACCCCTCGGGGATCTACGAGCAGTACTTC. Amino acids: CASSYDPSGIYEQYF.

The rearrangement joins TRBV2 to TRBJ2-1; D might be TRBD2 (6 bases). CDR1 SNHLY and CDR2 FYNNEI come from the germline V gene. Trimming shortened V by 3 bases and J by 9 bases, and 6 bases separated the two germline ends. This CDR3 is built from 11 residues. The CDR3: CASSDGGEQFF. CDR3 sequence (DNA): TGTGCCAGCAGTGACGGGGGTGAGCAGTTCTTC.

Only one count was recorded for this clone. CDR3 in DNA: TGTGCAACCGGGACTAGCGGGACAGATACGCAGTATTTT. Its protein is CATGTSGTDTQYF. The V gene is TRBV2, the J gene TRBJ2-3; 12 bases agree with TRBD2. CDR3 size: 13 residues. Germline V gene data show CDR1 as SNHLY and CDR2 as FYNNEI.

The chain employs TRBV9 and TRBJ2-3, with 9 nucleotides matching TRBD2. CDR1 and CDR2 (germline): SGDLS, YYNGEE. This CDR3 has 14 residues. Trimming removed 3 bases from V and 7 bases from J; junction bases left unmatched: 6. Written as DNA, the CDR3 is TGTGCCAGCAGCGGGTCGACTAGCGGCAATACGCAGTATTTT. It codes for CASSGSTSGNTQYF.

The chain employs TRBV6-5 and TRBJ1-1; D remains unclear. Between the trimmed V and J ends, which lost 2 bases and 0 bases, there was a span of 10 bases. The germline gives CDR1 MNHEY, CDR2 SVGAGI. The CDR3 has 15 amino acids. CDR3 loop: CASSYAEGMNTEAFF. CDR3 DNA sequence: TGTGCCAGCAGTTACGCAGAGGGCATGAACACTGAAGCTTTCTTT.

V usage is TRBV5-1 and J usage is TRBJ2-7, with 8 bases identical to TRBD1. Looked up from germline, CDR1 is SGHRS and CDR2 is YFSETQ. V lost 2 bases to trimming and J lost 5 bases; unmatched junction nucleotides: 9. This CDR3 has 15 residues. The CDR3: CASSFNGQGPDEQYF. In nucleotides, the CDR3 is TGCGCCAGCAGCTTCAACGGACAGGGTCCCGACGAGCAGTACTTC.

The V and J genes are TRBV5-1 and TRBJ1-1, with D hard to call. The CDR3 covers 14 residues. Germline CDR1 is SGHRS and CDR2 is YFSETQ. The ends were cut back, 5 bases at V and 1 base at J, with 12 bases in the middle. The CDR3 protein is CASRLAGPNTEAFF. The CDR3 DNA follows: TGCGCCAGCAGGCTCGCAGGCCCGAACACTGAAGCTTTCTTT.

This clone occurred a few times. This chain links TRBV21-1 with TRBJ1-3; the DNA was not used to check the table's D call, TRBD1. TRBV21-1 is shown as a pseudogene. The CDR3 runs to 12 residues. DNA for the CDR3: TGTGCCAGCAGGGTACAGGGAAACACCATATATTTT. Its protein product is CASRVQGNTIYF.

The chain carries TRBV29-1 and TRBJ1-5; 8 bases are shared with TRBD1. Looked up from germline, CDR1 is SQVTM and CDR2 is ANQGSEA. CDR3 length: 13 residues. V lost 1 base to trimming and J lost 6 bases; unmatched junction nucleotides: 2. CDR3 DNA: TGCAGCGTTGAAGCAGGGGGCGGTCAGCCCCAGCATTTT. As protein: CSVEAGGGQPQHF.

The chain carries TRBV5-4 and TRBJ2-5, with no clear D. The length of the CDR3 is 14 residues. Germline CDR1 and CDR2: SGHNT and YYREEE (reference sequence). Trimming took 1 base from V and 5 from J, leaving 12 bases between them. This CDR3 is CASSLYNQPETQYF. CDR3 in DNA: TGTGCCAGCAGCTTGTACAATCAACCCGAGACCCAGTACTTC. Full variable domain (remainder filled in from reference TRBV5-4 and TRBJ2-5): ETGVTQSPTHLIKTRGQQVTLRCSSQSGHNTVSWYQQALGQGPQFIFQYYREEENGRGNFPPRFSGLQFPNYSSELNVNALELDDSALYLCASSLYNQPETQYFGPGTRLLVL.

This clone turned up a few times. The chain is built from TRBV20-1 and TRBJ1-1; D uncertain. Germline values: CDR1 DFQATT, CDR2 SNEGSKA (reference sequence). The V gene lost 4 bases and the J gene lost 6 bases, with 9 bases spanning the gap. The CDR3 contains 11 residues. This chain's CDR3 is CSATLYPEAFF. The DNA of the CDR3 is TGCAGTGCTACTCTATACCCTGAAGCTTTCTTT.

In nucleotides, the CDR3 is TGTGCCAGCAGCAGAACTAGCGGGAGGGACACCGGGGAGCTGTTTTTT. Its protein product is CASSRTSGRDTGELFF. This rearrangement joins TRBV4-2 to TRBJ2-2; the match to TRBD2 covers 13 bases. J gave up 3 bases and V 5 bases, and 3 bases lay outside the gene matches. The CDR3 extends over 16 amino acids. Germline loops: CDR1 LGHNA, CDR2 YNFKEQ.

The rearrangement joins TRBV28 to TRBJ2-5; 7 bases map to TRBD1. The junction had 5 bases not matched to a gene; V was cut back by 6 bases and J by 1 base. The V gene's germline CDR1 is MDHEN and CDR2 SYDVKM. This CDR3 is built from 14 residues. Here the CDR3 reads CASRGRTGQETQYF. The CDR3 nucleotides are TGTGCCAGCAGGGGCCGGACAGGCCAAGAGACCCAGTACTTC. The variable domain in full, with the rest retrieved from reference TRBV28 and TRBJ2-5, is DVKVTQSSRYLVKRTGEKVFLECVQDMDHENMFWYRQDPGLGLRLIYFSYDVKMKEKGDIPEGYSVSREKKERFSLILESASTNQTSMYLCASRGRTGQETQYFGPGTRLLVL.

CDR3 in amino acids: CASRGLRGSFLETQYF. CDR3 coding DNA: TGTGCCAGCCGAGGTCTTCGCGGGAGCTTCCTTGAGACCCAGTACTTC. This chain connects TRBV28 to TRBJ2-5, with 7 bases matching TRBD2. Germline-derived CDR1 and CDR2 are MDHEN and SYDVKM. This CDR3 is built from 16 residues. J was trimmed by 5 bases and V by 8 bases; bases with no gene match: 17.

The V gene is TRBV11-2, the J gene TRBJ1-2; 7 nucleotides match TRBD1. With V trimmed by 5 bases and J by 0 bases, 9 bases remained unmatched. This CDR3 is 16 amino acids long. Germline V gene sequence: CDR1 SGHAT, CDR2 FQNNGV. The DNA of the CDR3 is TGTGCCAGCAGCCCGGGGACAGTACCTACTAACTATGGCTACACCTTC. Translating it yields CASSPGTVPTNYGYTF. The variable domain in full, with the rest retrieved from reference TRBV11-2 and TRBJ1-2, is EAGVAQSPRYKIIEKRQSVAFWCNPISGHATLYWYQQILGQGPKLLIQFQNNGVVDDSQLPKDRFSAERLKGVDSTLKIQPAKLEDSAVYLCASSPGTVPTNYGYTFGSGTRLTVV.

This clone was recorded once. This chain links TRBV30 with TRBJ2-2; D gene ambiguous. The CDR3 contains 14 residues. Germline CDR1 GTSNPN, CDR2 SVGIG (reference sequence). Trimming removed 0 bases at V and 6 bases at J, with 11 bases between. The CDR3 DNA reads TGTGCCTGGAGTGTGGGCGCGCTCGCCGGGGAGCTGTTTTTT. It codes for CAWSVGALAGELFF.

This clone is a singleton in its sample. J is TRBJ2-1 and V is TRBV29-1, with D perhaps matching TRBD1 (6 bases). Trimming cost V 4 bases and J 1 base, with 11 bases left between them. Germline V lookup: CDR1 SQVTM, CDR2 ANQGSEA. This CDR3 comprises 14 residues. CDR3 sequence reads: CSVAGDSSYNEQFF. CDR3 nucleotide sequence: TGCAGCGTTGCAGGGGATTCGTCCTACAATGAGCAGTTCTTC.

CDR3 sequence (DNA): TGTGCCAGCTCACCTGTGACAGGTACTAATCAGCCCCAGCATTTT. Its translation: CASSPVTGTNQPQHF. This chain uses TRBV18 with TRBJ1-5, with D perhaps matching TRBD1 (6 bases). Germline assignment: CDR1 KGHSH and CDR2 LQKENI. Deletions cut 3 bases from V and 4 bases from J, with 13 bases between. This CDR3 is 15 amino acids long.

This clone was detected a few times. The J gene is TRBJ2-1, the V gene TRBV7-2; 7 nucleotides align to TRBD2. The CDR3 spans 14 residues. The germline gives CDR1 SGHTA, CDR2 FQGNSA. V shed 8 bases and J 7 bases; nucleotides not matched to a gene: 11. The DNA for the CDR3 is TGTGCCAGCGTCCGCGGCGGGAGTAAGAATGAGCAGTTCTTC. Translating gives CASVRGGSKNEQFF.

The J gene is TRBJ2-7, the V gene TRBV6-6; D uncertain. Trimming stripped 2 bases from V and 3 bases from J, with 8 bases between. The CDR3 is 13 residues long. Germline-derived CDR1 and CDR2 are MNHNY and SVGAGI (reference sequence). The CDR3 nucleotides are TGTGCCAGCAGTTACAGTAACAGCTACGAGCAGTACTTC. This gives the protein CASSYSNSYEQYF.

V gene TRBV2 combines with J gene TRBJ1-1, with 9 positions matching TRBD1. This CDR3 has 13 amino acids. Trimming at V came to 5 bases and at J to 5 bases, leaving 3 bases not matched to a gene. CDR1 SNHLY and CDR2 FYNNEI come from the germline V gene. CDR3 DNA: TGTGCCAGCAGTAGGGACAGGGAGACTGAAGCTTTCTTT. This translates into CASSRDRETEAFF.

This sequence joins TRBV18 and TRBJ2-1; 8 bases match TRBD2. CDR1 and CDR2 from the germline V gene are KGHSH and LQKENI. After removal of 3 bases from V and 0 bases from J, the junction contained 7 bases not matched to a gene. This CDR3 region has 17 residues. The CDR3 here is CASSPSQAGVSYNEQFF. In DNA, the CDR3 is TGTGCCAGCTCACCGAGTCAAGCGGGAGTCTCCTACAATGAGCAGTTCTTC. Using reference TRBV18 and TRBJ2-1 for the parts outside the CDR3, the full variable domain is NAGVMQNPRHLVRRRGQEARLRCSPMKGHSHVYWYRQLPEEGLKFMVYLQKENIIDESGMPKERFSAEFPKEGPSILRIQQVVRGDSAAYFCASSPSQAGVSYNEQFFGPGTRLTVL.